These 15 T cell receptor beta chains originate from one sample sequenced in a study of radiotherapy plus CTLA-4 blockade in lung cancer (dated 2018 in TCRdb). The library relied on the immunoSEQ multiplex PCR assay. Entries here come from immuneACCESS through TCRdb and include only in-frame sequences with V and J called. Some clones fail to appear in such tables; in the studies checked, an unresolved V gene covers under half of the shortfall, and the cause of the remainder is unknown. This sample gives tens of thousands of clones in total; approximately 76% of them show up just once. The ten biggest clones cover around 3% of the sample. The input for sequencing was peripheral blood, taken from a patient treated with radiotherapy plus ipilimumab. Receptors were obtained from a human donor with non-small cell lung cancer who had a complete response to radiotherapy plus ipilimumab.

The rearrangement uses TRBV7-9 and TRBJ1-4, with D unresolved. The length of the CDR3 is 14 residues. The germline V and J ends were trimmed by 5 bases and 4 bases, with 11 bases remaining between them. Per germline, CDR1 SEHNR and CDR2 FQNEAQ (reference sequence). The CDR3 spells CASSTRGGNEKLFF. The DNA for the CDR3 is TGTGCCAGCAGCACCCGGGGTGGTAATGAAAAACTGTTTTTT.

The genes are TRBV5-4 and TRBJ1-5, with a tentative D call TRBD1 (6 bases). The V end lost 4 bases, the J end lost 0 bases, and 17 bases lay between the germline ends. This CDR3 spans 17 amino acids. Per the germline V gene, CDR1 is SGHNT and CDR2 is YYREEE (reference sequence). CDR3 sequence (DNA): TGTGCCAGCAGCCGCTCCCATCAGGGGTATAGCAATCAGCCCCAGCATTTT. Translating it yields CASSRSHQGYSNQPQHF. The complete variable domain, with remaining parts taken from reference TRBV5-4 and TRBJ1-5, reads ETGVTQSPTHLIKTRGQQVTLRCSSQSGHNTVSWYQQALGQGPQFIFQYYREEENGRGNFPPRFSGLQFPNYSSELNVNALELDDSALYLCASSRSHQGYSNQPQHFGDGTRLSIL.

The CDR3 nucleotides are TGTGCCAGCAGTTCGCCCGGGACATCCAAAACGGAAGCTTTCTTT. Protein product: CASSSPGTSKTEAFF. The J gene is TRBJ1-1, the V gene TRBV6-1, with D possibly matching TRBD1 (6 bases). CDR3 length: 15 amino acids. Germline V gene sequence: CDR1 MNHNS, CDR2 SASEGT. The ends were cut back, 5 bases at V and 8 bases at J, with 21 bases in the middle.

The chain links TRBV28 to TRBJ2-2; the D gene is possibly TRBD1 (6 bases). V shed 7 bases and J shed 0 bases, with 12 bases lying between them. The CDR3 length is 15 residues. Germline V lookup: CDR1 MDHEN, CDR2 SYDVKM. CDR3: CASIWQGSNTGELFF. The CDR3, as DNA: TGTGCCAGCATATGGCAGGGGTCGAACACCGGGGAGCTGTTTTTT.

This clone was found a few times. This chain joins TRBV21-1 and TRBJ1-5; the table's D call TRBD1 went unverified against the DNA. TRBV21-1 is flagged as a pseudogene. The CDR3 runs to 17 residues. The CDR3 nucleotides are TGTGCCAGCAGCCAAAGGATCCACAGGGTATTCAATCAGCCCCAGCATTTT. It codes for CASSQRIHRVFNQPQHF.

This rearrangement joins TRBV27 to TRBJ2-7; TRBD1 is a possible D gene (6 bases). Germline CDR1 MNHEY, CDR2 SMNVEV (reference sequence). CDR3 length: 15 amino acids. V was shortened by 2 bases and J by 0 bases, with 11 bases between the two germline ends. The CDR3 DNA follows: TGTGCCAGCAGTTTAGGTGGGGGCCTCTCCTACGAGCAGTACTTC. Translated: CASSLGGGLSYEQYF.

This clone was detected only a few times. The chain joins TRBV28 to TRBJ1-3, with unresolved D. The CDR3 consists of 14 residues. Looked up from germline, CDR1 is MDHEN and CDR2 is SYDVKM. The ends were cut back, 7 bases at V and 0 bases at J, with 10 bases in the middle. This chain's CDR3 is CASMGGSSGNTIYF. The CDR3 DNA is TGTGCCAGCATGGGAGGGAGCTCTGGAAACACCATATATTTT.

The chain carries TRBV19 and TRBJ1-6; 7 bases fit TRBD1. Germline CDR1 LNHDA, CDR2 SQIVND (reference sequence). CDR3 length: 14 residues. Trimming removed 4 bases from V and 5 bases from J; junction bases left unmatched: 2. The CDR3: CASSTGQNNSPLHF. The CDR3 DNA reads TGTGCCAGTAGTACGGGACAGAATAATTCACCCCTCCACTTT.

The chain couples TRBV6-6 to TRBJ2-1; 9 positions match TRBD2. CDR1 and CDR2 (germline): MNHNY, SVGAGI (reference sequence). V trimming: 0 bases; J trimming: 2 bases; junction bases outside the gene matches: 2. This CDR3 region has 16 residues. CDR3 in amino acids: CASSYSLAGAYNEQFF. Here the CDR3 DNA reads TGTGCCAGCAGTTACTCCTTAGCGGGGGCCTACAATGAGCAGTTCTTC.

The V and J genes are TRBV9 and TRBJ2-1; 9 nucleotides agree with TRBD1. Germline lookup yields CDR1 SGDLS and CDR2 YYNGEE. J lost 7 bases, V lost 3 bases, and 5 bases had no gene match. The CDR3 has 14 amino acids. The CDR3 nucleotides read TGTGCCAGCAGCGGGACAGGGGTGGAAAATGAGCAGTTCTTC. Translating gives CASSGTGVENEQFF.

The chain uses TRBV27 and TRBJ2-1; no reliable D call. The germline V gene encodes CDR1 MNHEY and CDR2 SMNVEV (reference sequence). V dropped 3 bases and J dropped 5 bases, with 11 bases sitting between them. The CDR3 consists of 14 residues. CDR3 protein: CASSFRVLNNEQFF. CDR3 DNA sequence: TGTGCCAGCAGTTTCCGGGTACTTAACAATGAGCAGTTCTTC.

V usage is TRBV2 and J usage is TRBJ1-5; possibly TRBD1 for D (5 bases). The germline V gene encodes CDR1 SNHLY and CDR2 FYNNEI. V was clipped by 8 bases and J by 2 bases, with 16 bases between them. CDR3 length: 15 amino acids. Here the CDR3 DNA reads TGTGCCAGCGGGGGGGGAGGTAGGGGCAATCAGCCCCAGCATTTT. It encodes CASGGGGRGNQPQHF.

This chain links TRBV30 with TRBJ1-2; 7 nucleotides match TRBD1. V dropped 2 bases and J dropped 6; count of bases not matched to a gene: 3. The CDR3 is made up of 12 amino acids. The germline gives CDR1 GTSNPN, CDR2 SVGIG (reference sequence). In DNA, the CDR3 is TGTGCCTGGAGTATGACAGGGAATGGCTACACCTTC. Protein sequence: CAWSMTGNGYTF.

The chain employs TRBV4-1 and TRBJ1-1; maybe TRBD1 (6 bases). This CDR3 region has 16 residues. The germline V gene has CDR1 MGHRA and CDR2 YSYEKL. Trimming left V 4 bases short and J 4 bases short, with 19 bases between. CDR3 sequence reads: CASSRHAGAARTEAFF. The CDR3 DNA follows: TGCGCCAGCAGCCGGCACGCAGGGGCGGCTCGCACTGAAGCTTTCTTT.

V is TRBV28 and J is TRBJ1-6; 9 bases fit TRBD1. Germline lookup yields CDR1 MDHEN and CDR2 SYDVKM. Losses at the gene ends were 10 bases for V and 7 bases for J; bases not matched to a gene: 14. There are 16 residues in the CDR3. CDR3 nucleotide sequence: TGTGCCAACAGACTAAGACAGGGGGTGGGGAATTCACCCCTCCACTTT. Residues: CANRLRQGVGNSPLHF.